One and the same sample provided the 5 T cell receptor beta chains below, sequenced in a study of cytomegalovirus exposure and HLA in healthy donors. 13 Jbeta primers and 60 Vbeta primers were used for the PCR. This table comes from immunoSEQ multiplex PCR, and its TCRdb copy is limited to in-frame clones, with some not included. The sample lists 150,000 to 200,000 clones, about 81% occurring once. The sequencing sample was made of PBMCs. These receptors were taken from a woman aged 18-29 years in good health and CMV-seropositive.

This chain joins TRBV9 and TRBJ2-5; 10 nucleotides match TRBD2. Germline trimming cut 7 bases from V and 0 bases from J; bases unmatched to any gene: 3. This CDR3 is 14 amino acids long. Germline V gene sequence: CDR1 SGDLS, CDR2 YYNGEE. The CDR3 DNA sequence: TGTGCCAGCGGAGCGGGGGGGTACCAAGAGACCCAGTACTTC. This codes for CASGAGGYQETQYF.

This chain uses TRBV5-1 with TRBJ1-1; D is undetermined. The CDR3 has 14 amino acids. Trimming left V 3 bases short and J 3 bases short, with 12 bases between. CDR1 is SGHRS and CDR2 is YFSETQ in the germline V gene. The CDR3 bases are TGCGCCAGCAGCTCCCGACCGCGGGACACTGAAGCTTTCTTT. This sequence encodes CASSSRPRDTEAFF.

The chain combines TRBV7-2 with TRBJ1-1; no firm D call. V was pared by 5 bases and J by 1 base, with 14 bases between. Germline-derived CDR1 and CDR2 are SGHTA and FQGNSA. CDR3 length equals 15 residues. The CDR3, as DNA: TGTGCCAGCAGCCTAACTACTGATGGGAACACTGAAGCTTTCTTT. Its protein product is CASSLTTDGNTEAFF.

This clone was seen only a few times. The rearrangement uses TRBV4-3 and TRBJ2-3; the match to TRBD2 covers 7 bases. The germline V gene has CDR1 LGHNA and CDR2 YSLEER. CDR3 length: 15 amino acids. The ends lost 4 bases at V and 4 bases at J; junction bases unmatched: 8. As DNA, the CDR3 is TGCGCCAGCAGCCCTAAGCGGGGCGGGGCAGATACGCAGTATTTT. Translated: CASSPKRGGADTQYF.

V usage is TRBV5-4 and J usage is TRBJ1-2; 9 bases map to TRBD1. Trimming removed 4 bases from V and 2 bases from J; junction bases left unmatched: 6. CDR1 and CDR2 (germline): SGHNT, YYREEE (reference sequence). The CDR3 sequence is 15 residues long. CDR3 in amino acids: CASSHDRGSNYGYTF. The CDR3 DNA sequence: TGTGCCAGCAGCCATGACAGGGGGTCGAACTATGGCTACACCTTC.